Listed here is a single T cell receptor beta chain. Its specificity is not known. These data are taken from a study of cytomegalovirus exposure and HLA in healthy donors. Study in general: Researchers previously reported finding fewer than 120 million unique TCR beta sequences from 170 million or so T cells.

Study-level findings and limits: For most TCR beta V segments, an earlier analysis put the productive rate at about 87% or about 30% of the time. Presence/absence analyses rested on an assumption that sequencing depth was roughly uniform across donors.

This CDR3 has 15 amino acids. Trimming cost V 4 bases and J 6 bases, with 20 bases left between them. Germline loops: CDR1 SGHNT, CDR2 YYREEE (reference sequence). Both 60 Vbeta primers and 13 Jbeta primers went into the PCR. Only in-frame clones appear in the TCRdb table, and some are missing; sequencing was by immunoSEQ multiplex PCR. The table has approximately 130,000 clones, more than 70% seen once. This chain uses TRBV5-4 with TRBJ2-7; the D gene is possibly TRBD2 (6 bases). The receptor was derived from a woman between 50 and 59 years old in good health and CMV-seropositive. The specimen was PBMCs. The CDR3 is CASSPGGRLVSEQYF. The CDR3 nucleotides are TGTGCCAGCAGCCCCGGGGGAAGACTAGTTTCCGAGCAGTACTTC.